Reported below is one T cell receptor beta chain. Its specificity is unknown. PCR primers comprised 60 Vbeta and 13 Jbeta primers. Data came from immunoSEQ multiplex PCR; TCRdb stores just in-frame clones and leaves some out. Its table records 35,000 to 45,000 clones. This specimen comes from a study of cytomegalovirus exposure and HLA in healthy donors. Whole-study context: There were approximately 400 genotyped donors. Of these, 81% fell in the genetic ancestry cluster associated with self-reported Caucasian donors. The study, taken as a whole, reports: Versus the roughly 700-donor mean, an Asian-associated ancestry cluster reportedly showed fewer N-insertions in a later analysis. Certain indistinguishable V segments, among them TRBV6-2 and TRBV6-3, were excluded.

The CDR3 contains 12 residues. The germline gives CDR1 SQVTM, CDR2 ANQGSEA. Trimming took off 4 bases at V and 4 bases at J, with 11 bases between the two ends. The clonotype comes from a man aged 25-45 years in good health and CMV-seronegative. The sequenced sample consisted of PBMCs. The genes are TRBV29-1 and TRBJ2-7; D may be TRBD1 (6 bases). Here the CDR3 reads CSVGVRGYEQYF. The CDR3 region has the DNA TGCAGCGTTGGAGTCAGGGGATACGAGCAGTACTTC.